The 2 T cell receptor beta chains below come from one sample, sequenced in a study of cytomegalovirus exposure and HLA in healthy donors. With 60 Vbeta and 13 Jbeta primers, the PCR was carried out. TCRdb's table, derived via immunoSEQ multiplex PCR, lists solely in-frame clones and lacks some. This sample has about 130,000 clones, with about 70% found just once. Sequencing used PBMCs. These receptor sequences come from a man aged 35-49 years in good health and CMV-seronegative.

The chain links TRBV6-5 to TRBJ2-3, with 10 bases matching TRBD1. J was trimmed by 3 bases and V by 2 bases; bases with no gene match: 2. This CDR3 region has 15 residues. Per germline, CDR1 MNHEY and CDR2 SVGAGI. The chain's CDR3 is CASSYGTGVTDTQYF. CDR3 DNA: TGTGCCAGCAGTTACGGGACAGGGGTAACAGATACGCAGTATTTT.

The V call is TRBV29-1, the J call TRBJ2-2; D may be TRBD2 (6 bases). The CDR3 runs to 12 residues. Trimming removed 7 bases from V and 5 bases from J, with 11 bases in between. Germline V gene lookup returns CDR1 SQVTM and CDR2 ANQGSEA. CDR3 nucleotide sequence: TGCAGCGGGAGGGGTAGTACCGGGGAGCTGTTTTTT. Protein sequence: CSGRGSTGELFF.